The clone carrying this T cell receptor beta chain was counted only a few times. Its antigen is as yet unknown. The data were taken from a study of naive and memory T cell subsets. Findings and caveats of the study: Between naive and memory subsets, TCR abundance power law exponents differed.

Both TRBC1 and TRBC2 were covered by a beta constant-region primer of two equimolar oligonucleotides. Ligated cDNA was amplified by four rounds of PCR with nested alpha and beta constant-region primers and SP2. Each CDR3 protein is one row after TCRdb ran MiXCR on the UMI-ligation and nested PCR reads. The repertoire holds about 23,000 distinct CDR3 sequences, with around 8.8% as singletons. J was trimmed by 8 bases and V by 5 bases; bases with no gene match: 15. Per germline, CDR1 DFQATT and CDR2 SNEGSKA (reference sequence). This CDR3 has 15 residues. The source material was central memory CD8+ T cells from blood. J is TRBJ2-1 and V is TRBV20-1; TRBD2 matches at 7 bases. This sequence originates from a human donor in good health. The CDR3 loop reads CSAAPGSGISDEQFF. In DNA, the CDR3 is TGCAGTGCTGCCCCGGGGAGCGGGATTTCCGATGAGCAGTTCTTC.